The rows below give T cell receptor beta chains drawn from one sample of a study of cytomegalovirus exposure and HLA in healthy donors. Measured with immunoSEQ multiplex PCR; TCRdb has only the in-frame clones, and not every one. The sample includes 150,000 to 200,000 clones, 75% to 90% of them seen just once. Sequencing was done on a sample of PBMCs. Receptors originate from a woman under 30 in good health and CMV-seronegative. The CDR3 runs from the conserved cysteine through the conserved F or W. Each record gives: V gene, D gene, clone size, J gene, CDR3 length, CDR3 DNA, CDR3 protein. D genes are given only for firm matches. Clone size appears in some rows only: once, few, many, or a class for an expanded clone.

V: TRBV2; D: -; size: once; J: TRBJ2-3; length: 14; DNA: TGTGCCAGCGGCGGCGGGGTCACGACAGATACGCAGTATTTT; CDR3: CASGGGVTTDTQYF
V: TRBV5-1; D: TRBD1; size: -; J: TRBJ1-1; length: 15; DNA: TGCGCCAGCAGCTTAACTACGGGACAGCTCACTGAAGCTTTCTTT; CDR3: CASSLTTGQLTEAFF
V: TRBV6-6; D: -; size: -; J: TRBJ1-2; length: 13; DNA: TGTGCCAGCAGTATCACAGCAAACTATGGCTACACCTTC; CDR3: CASSITANYGYTF
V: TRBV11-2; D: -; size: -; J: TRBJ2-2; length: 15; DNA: TGTGCCAGCAGCTTAGATCGGTATTACACCGGGGAGCTGTTTTTT; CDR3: CASSLDRYYTGELFF
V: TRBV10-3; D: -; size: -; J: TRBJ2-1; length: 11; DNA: TGTGCCATCAGTGAACTAGGGGAGCAGTTCTTC; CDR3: CAISELGEQFF
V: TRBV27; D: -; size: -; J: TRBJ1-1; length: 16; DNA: TGTGCCAGCAGTTTACACAAGACAGCCGTGAACACTGAAGCTTTCTTT; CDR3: CASSLHKTAVNTEAFF
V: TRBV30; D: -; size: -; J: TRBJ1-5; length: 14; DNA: TGTGCCTGGAGTAAAAATGGGGGAGGTCAGCCCCAGCATTTT; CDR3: CAWSKNGGGQPQHF
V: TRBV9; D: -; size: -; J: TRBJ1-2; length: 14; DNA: TGTGCCAGCAGCGTAGGTTGGGGGGTGAATGGCTACACCTTC; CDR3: CASSVGWGVNGYTF
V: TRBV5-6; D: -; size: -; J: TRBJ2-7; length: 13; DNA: TGTGCCAGCAGCCCGGGGTCCTCCTACGAGCAGTACTTC; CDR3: CASSPGSSYEQYF
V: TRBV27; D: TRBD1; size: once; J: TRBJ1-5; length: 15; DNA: TGTGCCAGCAGTTTCTCCGGGACAGGGGATCAGCCCCAGCATTTT; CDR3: CASSFSGTGDQPQHF
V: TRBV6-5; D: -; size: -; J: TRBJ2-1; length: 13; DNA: TGTGCCAGCAGTTACCGAGATACCAATGAGCAGTTCTTC; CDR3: CASSYRDTNEQFF
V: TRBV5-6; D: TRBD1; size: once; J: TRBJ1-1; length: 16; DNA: TGTGCCAGCAGCTTGTCCCAGACGGGACAGGGCATGACGGCTTTCTTT; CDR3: CASSLSQTGQGMTAFF
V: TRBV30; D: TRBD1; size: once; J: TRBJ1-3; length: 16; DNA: TGTGCCCTCTCCCCTCGCCTGACAGGGTTCGGAAACACCATATATTTT; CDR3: CALSPRLTGFGNTIYF
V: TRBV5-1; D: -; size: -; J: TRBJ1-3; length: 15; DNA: TGCGCCAGCAGCTTGTCTCCGGACATTGGAAACACCATATATTTT; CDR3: CASSLSPDIGNTIYF
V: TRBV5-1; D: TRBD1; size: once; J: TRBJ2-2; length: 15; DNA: TGCGCCAGCAGCTCAAAGACAGGGGAGCCCGGGGAGCTGTTTTTT; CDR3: CASSSKTGEPGELFF
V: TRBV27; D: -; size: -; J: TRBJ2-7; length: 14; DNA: TGTGCCAGCAGTTACCAGGGTAAAGAGAACGAGCAGTACTTC; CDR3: CASSYQGKENEQYF
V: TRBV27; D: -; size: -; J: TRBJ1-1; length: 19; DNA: TGTGCCAGCAGTGGCTTCAGGGCCGTGGGTGAACGGCTGAACACTGAAGCTTTCTTT; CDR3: CASSGFRAVGERLNTEAFF
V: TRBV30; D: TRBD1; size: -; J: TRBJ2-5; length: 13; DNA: TGTGCCTGGAGTGTAAGACAGGGAGAGACCCAGTACTTC; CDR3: CAWSVRQGETQYF
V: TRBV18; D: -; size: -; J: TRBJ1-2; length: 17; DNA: TGTGCCAGCTCACCAATATCCTACCCCGGCGCGGGTGGTGGCTACACCTTC; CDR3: CASSPISYPGAGGGYTF
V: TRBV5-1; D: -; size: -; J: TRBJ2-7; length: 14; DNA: TGCGCCAGCAGCTTGCACTCTAACTCCTACGAGCAGTACTTC; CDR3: CASSLHSNSYEQYF
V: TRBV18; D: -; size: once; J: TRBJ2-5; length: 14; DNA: TGTGCCAGCTCACGCTCCTCGGGGGAAGAGACCCAGTACTTC; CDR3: CASSRSSGEETQYF
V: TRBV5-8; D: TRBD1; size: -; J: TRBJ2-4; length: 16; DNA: TGTGCCAGCAACCTTTGGGGGACAGCGGACGCAAACATTCAGTACTTC; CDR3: CASNLWGTADANIQYF
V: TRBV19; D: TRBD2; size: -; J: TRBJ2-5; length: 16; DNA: TGTGCCAGTAGTCTCTCGTTAGCGGGAGGATCAGAGACCCAGTACTTC; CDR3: CASSLSLAGGSETQYF
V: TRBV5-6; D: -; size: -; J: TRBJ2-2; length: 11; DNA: TGTGCCAGCAGCAGCGAGCGGGAGCTGTTTTTT; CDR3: CASSSERELFF